This T cell receptor (beta chain) was found in a study of cytomegalovirus exposure and HLA in healthy donors. V dropped 5 bases and J dropped 5 bases, with 12 bases sitting between them. Germline CDR1 reads MGHRA; CDR2 reads YSYEKL. The CDR3 totals 13 residues. The PCR employed 60 Vbeta primers together with 13 Jbeta primers. TCRdb keeps only in-frame clones here, not all; method: immunoSEQ multiplex PCR. The repertoire holds around 50,000 clones, with almost 85% as singletons. This chain joins TRBV4-1 and TRBJ2-5, with D perhaps matching TRBD2 (5 bases). The origin of this receptor is a man aged 50 to 59 in good health and CMV-seronegative. Source material: PBMCs. The CDR3: CASSATSTETQYF. The CDR3 DNA sequence: TGCGCCAGCAGCGCTACTAGTACGGAGACCCAGTACTTC.